This TCR beta chain was found in a study of response to subunit inactivated influenza vaccine. Whole-study findings and limits: T cells newly recruited by each seasonal influenza vaccination are few, the authors suggested.

TCRdb passed the RT-PCR reads through MiXCR, listing each CDR3 protein once. The profile covers under 750,000 distinct CDR3 sequences, with approximately 12% appearing a single time and roughly a tenth taken by the ten largest. The CDR3 runs to 13 residues. The V end lost 3 bases, the J end lost 2 bases, and 7 bases lay between the germline ends. Comment on this clonotype: The antigen remains unidentified.

This rearrangement joins TRBV12-3 or TRBV12-4 to TRBJ1-1; D is unclear. The TCR sequence derives from a man aged 45-65 years who received an inactivated influenza vaccine. The starting material was PBMCs from blood, obtained on the day of vaccination. The chain's CDR3 is CASSLGINTEAFF. CDR3 DNA: TGTGCCAGCAGTTTGGGGATTAACACTGAAGCTTTCTTT.